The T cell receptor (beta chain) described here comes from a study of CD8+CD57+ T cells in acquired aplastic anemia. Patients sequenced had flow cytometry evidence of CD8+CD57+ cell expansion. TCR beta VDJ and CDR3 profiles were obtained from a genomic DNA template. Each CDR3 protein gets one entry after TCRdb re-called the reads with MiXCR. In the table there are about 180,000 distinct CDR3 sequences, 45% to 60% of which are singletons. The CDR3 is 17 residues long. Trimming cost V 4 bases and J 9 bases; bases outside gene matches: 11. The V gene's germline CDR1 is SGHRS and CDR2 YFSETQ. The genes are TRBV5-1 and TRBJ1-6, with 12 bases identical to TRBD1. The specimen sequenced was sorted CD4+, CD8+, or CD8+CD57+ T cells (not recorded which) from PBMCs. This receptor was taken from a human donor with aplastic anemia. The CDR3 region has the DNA TGCGCCAGCAGCCCAAATCCGGGACAGGGGGCGGCTTCACCCCTCCACTTT. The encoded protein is CASSPNPGQGAASPLHF. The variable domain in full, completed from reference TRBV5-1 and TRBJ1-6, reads KAGVTQTPRYLIKTRGQQVTLSCSPISGHRSVSWYQQTPGQGLQFLFEYFSETQRNKGNFPGRFSGRQFSNSRSEMNVSTLELGDSALYLCASSPNPGQGAASPLHFGNGTRLTVT.